Sequencing of this TCR beta chain was carried out in a study of T cells expressing NK-cell markers. As for the study in general: Beta-chain profiling covered CD3+CD56+NKG2C+, CD3+CD56+NKG2C- and CD3+CD56-NKG2C+ sorted subsets. Seropositivity for HCMV was found in seven of the eight sequenced donors, with one seronegative.

TCRdb re-called the 5' RACE reads, yielding one record per CDR3 amino acid sequence without DNA. This sample's table has 500,000 or so distinct CDR3 sequences. Germline-derived CDR1 and CDR2 are MNHEY and SMNVEV (reference sequence). The CDR3 sequence is 16 residues long. A remark on this clonotype: Its antigen is not known.

Notes on the study in general: The share of CD8+ T cells held by dominant NKG2C+ clonotypes was about 1.0-8% in roughly 6 donors.

This rearrangement joins TRBV27 to TRBJ2-5; TCRdb lists TRBD2, though no DNA is available to test this call. The clonotype originates from a man aged 18 to 35 in good health. Material for sequencing was blood T cells: a sorted CD56 or NKG2C T cell subset, CD4+ or CD8+ T cells, or bulk PBMC T cells (not recorded which). The CDR3 region is CASSFAGGLFRETQYF.